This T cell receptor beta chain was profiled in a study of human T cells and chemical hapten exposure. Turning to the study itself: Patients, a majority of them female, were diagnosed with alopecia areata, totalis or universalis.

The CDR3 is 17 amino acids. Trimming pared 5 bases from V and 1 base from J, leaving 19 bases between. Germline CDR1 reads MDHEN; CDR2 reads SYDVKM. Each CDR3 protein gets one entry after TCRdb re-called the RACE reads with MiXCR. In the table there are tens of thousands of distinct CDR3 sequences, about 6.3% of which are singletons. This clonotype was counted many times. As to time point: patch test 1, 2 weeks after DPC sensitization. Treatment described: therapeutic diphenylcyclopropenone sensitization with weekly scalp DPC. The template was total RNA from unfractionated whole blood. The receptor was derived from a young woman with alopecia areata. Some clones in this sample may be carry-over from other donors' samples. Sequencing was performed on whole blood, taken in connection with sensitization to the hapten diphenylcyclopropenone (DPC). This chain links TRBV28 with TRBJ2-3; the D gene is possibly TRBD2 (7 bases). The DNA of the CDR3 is TGTGCCAGCAGTACGTTTCGCGGGGGCCGGGGCACAGATACGCAGTATTTT. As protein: CASSTFRGGRGTDTQYF.